A single sample is the source of the 5 T cell receptor beta chains below, sequenced in a study of T-cell memory formation after mild COVID-19. TCRdb independently ran MiXCR on the 5' RACE reads; one entry per CDR3 protein. The data show about 320,000 distinct CDR3 sequences, 13% to 15% seen once. Specimen: PBMCs or a T cell subset sorted from them (not recorded which). The source is a man aged 18 to 30 who had mild COVID-19 (a few samples of this study predate the infection). Cell type and time point are not known.

The J gene is TRBJ1-4, the V gene TRBV5-1; D not resolved. The CDR3 totals 13 residues. With 0 bases removed from V and 7 bases from J, the gap between germline ends came to 7 bases. Germline V gene lookup returns CDR1 SGHRS and CDR2 YFSETQ. In nucleotides, the CDR3 is TGCGCCAGCAGCTTGGTACAGTCTGAAAAACTGTTTTTT. Its translation is CASSLVQSEKLFF.

The CDR3 protein is CASSATLQGTEAFF. The CDR3 DNA follows: TGTGCCAGCAGCGCAACCCTACAGGGCACTGAAGCTTTCTTT. V gene TRBV7-2 combines with J gene TRBJ1-1, with D tentatively TRBD1 (6 bases). Germline-derived CDR1 and CDR2 are SGHTA and FQGNSA. CDR3 length: 14 residues. Between the trimmed V and J ends, which lost 5 bases and 4 bases, there was a span of 14 bases.

CDR3 residues: CASSLMTVSYNEQFF. In DNA form, the CDR3 reads TGTGCCAGCAGCTTGATGACAGTCTCCTACAATGAGCAGTTCTTC. The chain uses TRBV5-5 and TRBJ2-1; weak D call: TRBD1 (5 bases). Per the germline V gene, CDR1 is SGHKS and CDR2 is YYEKEE (reference sequence). The CDR3 loop spans 15 amino acids. Trimming took 1 base from V and 0 from J, leaving 8 bases between them.

The V gene is TRBV5-1, the J gene TRBJ2-1; the D gene is possibly TRBD1 (6 bases). Deletions cut 4 bases from V and 6 bases from J, with 11 bases between. CDR1 is SGHRS and CDR2 is YFSETQ in the germline V gene. The CDR3 length is 13 residues. The CDR3 is CASSPDSGNEQFF. The CDR3 nucleotides read TGCGCCAGCAGCCCGGACAGTGGCAATGAGCAGTTCTTC.

This clonotype was recorded at least ten times. This rearrangement joins TRBV28 to TRBJ1-5; 10 nucleotides match TRBD1. The CDR3 totals 15 residues. Unmatched junction bases numbered 4, after V lost 6 bases and J lost 2 bases. Per germline, CDR1 MDHEN and CDR2 SYDVKM. The CDR3 spells CASSKDRGGNQPQHF. The CDR3 nucleotides are TGTGCCAGCAGCAAGGACAGGGGGGGCAATCAGCCCCAGCATTTT. The variable domain in full, completed from reference TRBV28 and TRBJ1-5, reads DVKVTQSSRYLVKRTGEKVFLECVQDMDHENMFWYRQDPGLGLRLIYFSYDVKMKEKGDIPEGYSVSREKKERFSLILESASTNQTSMYLCASSKDRGGNQPQHFGDGTRLSIL.